These T cell receptor beta chains were read from a single sample in a study of blood T cells in healthy people across ages. TCRdb reprocessed the 5' RACE reads with MiXCR, giving one entry per CDR3 protein. The top ten hold approximately 3.6% of the sample, which has around 500,000 distinct CDR3 sequences, around a quarter seen once. These data also formed part of another study, on T cells of mothers and their children.

Sequencing was done on a sample of blood. Receptors originate from a boy younger than 10 in good health. CDR3s include the opening cysteine and the closing phenylalanine or tryptophan. D genes are given only for firm matches. Not all rows give a size; the values are once, few, many and, for expanded clones, a class.

j_call clone_size d_call v_call cdr3_nt cdr3_aa
TRBJ1-2 . . TRBV20-1 TGCAGTGCTAGAAGCGGAAAGGGAGGATTCTATGGCTACACCTTC CSARSGKGGFYGYTF
TRBJ2-5 few TRBD1 TRBV5-1 TGCGCCAGCAGCTTGGAACAGGGGGCTTGGGAGACCCAGTACTTC CASSLEQGAWETQYF
TRBJ2-1 few TRBD2 TRBV7-7 TGTGCCAGCAGCTTAGCGGCTAGCGGGAGTAAGCAGTTCTTC CASSLAASGSKQFF
TRBJ2-2 few TRBD1 TRBV20-1 TGCAGTGCCTTGGACAGGGCCGCCGGGGAGCTGTTTTTT CSALDRAAGELFF
TRBJ2-7 . . TRBV7-2 TGTGCCAGCAGCCCCGAAGGGAGCGCCTCCTACGAGCAGTACTTC CASSPEGSASYEQYF
TRBJ2-7 . . TRBV18 TGTGCCAGCTCACCTCAGGGGAGGTACGAGCAGTACTTC CASSPQGRYEQYF
TRBJ2-7 . . TRBV29-1 TGCAGCGTTGAGTCTCCGGACGGGGACTCCTACGAGCAGTACTTC CSVESPDGDSYEQYF
TRBJ2-1 few . TRBV2 TGTGCCAGCAGCCCACCCTTAAACCTCAATGAGCAGTTCTTC CASSPPLNLNEQFF
TRBJ2-7 few . TRBV5-6 TGTGCCAGCAGCTTGAAGGGCGGGACCTACGAGCAGTACTTC CASSLKGGTYEQYF
TRBJ1-1 . TRBD1 TRBV18 TGTGCCAGCTCACTCCAGGGGGCTAATGAAGCTTACTTT CASSLQGANEAYF
TRBJ1-1 . . TRBV4-2 TGTGCCAGCAGCCAGGGGACACTTCGGAACACTGAAGCTTTCTTT CASSQGTLRNTEAFF
TRBJ2-3 . TRBD1 TRBV7-9 TGTGCCAGCAGCCTCAGACCGGGACAGGGGGCAGGAGATACGCAGTATTTT CASSLRPGQGAGDTQYF
TRBJ2-5 . TRBD2 TRBV5-6 TGTGCCAGCAGCCAATCTTCGGGAGGCGGGGGATACCAAGAGACCCAGTACTTC CASSQSSGGGGYQETQYF
TRBJ2-3 . . TRBV12-3/TRBV12-4 TGTGCCAGCAGCCGCGGAGGGAGAACAGATGTGCAATATTTC CASSRGGRTDVQYF
TRBJ2-1 . TRBD2 TRBV29-1 TGCAGCGTTGCAAGCGGGAGCTTCTACAATGAGCAGTTCTTC CSVASGSFYNEQFF
TRBJ2-7 . TRBD1 TRBV12-5 TGTGCTAGTGGTTTGGTCCGATTGACAGGGACCGAGCAGTACTTC CASGLVRLTGTEQYF
TRBJ1-1 . . TRBV7-2 TGTGCCAGCAGCCGGACAGTGAACACTGAAGCTTTCTTT CASSRTVNTEAFF
TRBJ1-4 few . TRBV15 TGTGCCACCAGCAGAGGCCACAGGGACCCTAATGAAAAACTGTTTTTT CATSRGHRDPNEKLFF
TRBJ2-5 . . TRBV3-1 TGTGCCGGCAGGAGCCTTAAAGAGACCCAGTACTTC CAGRSLKETQYF
TRBJ2-3 few . TRBV4-3 TGCGCCAGCAGCCGAAGCAGGGGCCCAGATACGCAGTATTTT CASSRSRGPDTQYF
TRBJ2-5 . TRBD1 TRBV15 TGTGCCACCAGCAGGGACAGGAAGCAAGAGACCCAGTACTTC CATSRDRKQETQYF
TRBJ2-7 . . TRBV29-1 TGCAGCGTTGTCTCCGGGGGCTTAATCTACGAGCAGTACTTC CSVVSGGLIYEQYF
TRBJ1-1 few . TRBV9 TGTGCCAGCAGCGTAGGAGGTCACACTGAAGCTTTCTTT CASSVGGHTEAFF
TRBJ2-6 few TRBD1 TRBV12-3/TRBV12-4 TGTGCCAGCAGCGTTACAGGGGCCTTTTCCTCCTCTGGGGCCAACGTCCTGACTTTC CASSVTGAFSSSGANVLTF
TRBJ2-2 . . TRBV3-1 TGTGCCAGCAGCCCCTTCCGGACAATGAGTCGGGAGCTGTTTTTT CASSPFRTMSRELFF
TRBJ1-1 few . TRBV29-1 TGCAGCGTTGGGGCGGACAGTTGGAACACTGAAGCTTTCTTT CSVGADSWNTEAFF
TRBJ1-2 . . TRBV4-1 TGCGCCAGCAGCCAAGGGGCTGACCGGTCGCCTGGCTACACCTTC CASSQGADRSPGYTF
TRBJ2-3 . . TRBV20-1 TGCAGTGTAGCGGCTAGCACAGATACGCAGTATTTT CSVAASTDTQYF
TRBJ2-7 few TRBD1 TRBV6-5 TGTGCCAGCAGTTATTTGGACAGGGGGACCTACGAGCAGTACTTC CASSYLDRGTYEQYF
TRBJ2-5 . . TRBV29-1 TGCAGCGTTGGGGGGACGGAGGACGCAAACCAAGAGACCCAGTACTTC CSVGGTEDANQETQYF
TRBJ2-5 . . TRBV27 TGTGCCAGTAGTTTGGCGCAGGGTAATTGGTACGAGCAGTGCTTC CASSLAQGNWYEQCF
TRBJ2-2 . . TRBV20-1 TGCAGTGCCCCCTGGGGTCCTCTGAACACCGGGGAGCTGTTTTTT CSAPWGPLNTGELFF
TRBJ1-6 . TRBD1 TRBV29-1 TGCAGCGTTGAGGGACAGGGCGCTTTTAATTCACCCCTCCACTTT CSVEGQGAFNSPLHF
TRBJ2-7 . . TRBV7-9 TGTGCCAGCAGCCCCAAAAGGAGCATGGGATACGAGCAGTACTTC CASSPKRSMGYEQYF
TRBJ2-5 few TRBD2 TRBV18 TGTGCCAGCTCACCACCGGGACTAGCGGGAGAAGAGACCCAGTACTTC CASSPPGLAGEETQYF
TRBJ2-7 few TRBD1 TRBV7-9 TGTGCCAGCAGCCGGGACAGGGGGACCGAGCAGTACTTC CASSRDRGTEQYF
TRBJ2-5 . . TRBV30 TGTGCCTGGGGGGCAGACCGAGAGACCCAGTACTTC CAWGADRETQYF
TRBJ2-6 few . TRBV6-2/TRBV6-3 TGTGCCAGCAGTTACTCCCTAAGCTCTGGGGCCAACGTCCTGACTTTC CASSYSLSSGANVLTF
TRBJ2-7 few TRBD1 TRBV12-3/TRBV12-4 TGTGCCAGCAGTTTGACAGGGCTTGCCTACGAGCAGTACTTC CASSLTGLAYEQYF